A selection of T cell receptor beta chains follows, all from one sample in a study of cytomegalovirus exposure and HLA in healthy donors. Some clones are missing from TCRdb's copy, which holds only in-frame ones; the method was immunoSEQ multiplex PCR. The data hold 110,000 or so clones, with 65% to 90% observed a single time. The sequenced sample consisted of PBMCs. The receptors were sampled from a woman aged 40 to 50 in good health and CMV-seronegative. Both conserved end residues are part of each CDR3.

TRBV13	TRBJ2-1	CASSLAGPFSREQFF
TRBV7-6	TRBJ2-7	CASSLEGGYEQYF
TRBV18	TRBJ2-7	CASSTGLASDAFYEQYF
TRBV28	TRBJ1-2	CASSSGGKANYGYTF
TRBV4-2	TRBJ2-5	CASSQGLAGRSGETQYF
TRBV28	TRBJ2-3	CASSGGQASTDTQYF
TRBV29-1	TRBJ2-3	CSVAGGLSGIPDTQYF
TRBV2	TRBJ2-7	CASSVVPGSPSYEQYF
TRBV21-1	TRBJ2-7	CASSTHRTSSFHEQYF
TRBV6-5	TRBJ2-7	CASSYSGGASGEQYF
TRBV6-1	TRBJ1-2	CASSMTGGAYNGYTF
TRBV5-4	TRBJ1-2	CASSPKSTDSYGYTF
TRBV6-6	TRBJ1-1	CASSTPRRAVQTEAFF
TRBV5-1	TRBJ2-7	CASTPLGIDGGNYEQYF
TRBV7-9	TRBJ2-7	CASSPVKGVYEQYF
TRBV5-1	TRBJ2-1	CASYLAGVSSDEQFF
TRBV7-2	TRBJ2-5	CASSLERETQYF
TRBV7-8	TRBJ1-2	CASSSAEGGYYGYTF
TRBV30	TRBJ2-5	CAGDRGRETQYF
TRBV7-9	TRBJ1-2	CASSASGTGGSGYTF
TRBV7-9	TRBJ2-1	CASSLDGGQMAWVRFF
TRBV6-5	TRBJ1-3	CASSRSGGSGNTIYF
TRBV6-1	TRBJ2-7	CASRTEPYEQYF
TRBV5-1	TRBJ2-5	CASSLAVETQYF
TRBV5-1	TRBJ1-2	CASSLVWSGGTGGYGYTF
TRBV18	TRBJ1-3	CASSPWDTLGNTIYF
TRBV9	TRBJ1-1	CASSEQGRHTEAFF
TRBV18	TRBJ2-7	CASSPPDSSSYEQYF
TRBV9	TRBJ2-3	CASSVPREGTDTQYF
TRBV30	TRBJ1-2	CAWSVQSTRDKGPNYGYTF
TRBV27	TRBJ2-1	CASSSGLAGTNEQFF
TRBV10-3	TRBJ2-2	CAISELGQGPGGELFF
TRBV5-8	TRBJ1-5	CASSLWQGGNQPQHF
TRBV18	TRBJ2-7	CASSPRDRVSYEQYF
TRBV6-5	TRBJ1-1	CASSYDNRGTEAFF
TRBV18	TRBJ2-5	CASSPGLAGAQETQYF
TRBV19	TRBJ1-4	CASSIFIPGLNEKLFF
TRBV19	NA	CASNLRTVLGTYEQYF
TRBV29-1	TRBJ2-1	CSAEGGTSGYNEQFF
TRBV15	TRBJ1-2	CATSRGTGSGYTF
TRBV19	TRBJ1-2	CASINPGTGPVNYGYTF
TRBV6-1	TRBJ1-5	CASSVIRGQGQPQHF
TRBV6-5	TRBJ1-2	CASSQQGNYGYTF
TRBV29-1	TRBJ1-2	CSVVAGIYGYTF
TRBV5-1	TRBJ2-7	CASSLTVLSSYEQYF
TRBV19	TRBJ1-1	CASRRTGVGNTEAFF
TRBV19	TRBJ1-2	CASSKLGQTKAYGYTF
TRBV2	TRBJ1-2	CASMGSTF
TRBV7-9	TRBJ2-2	CSSPAGTGTNTGELFF
TRBV10-2	TRBJ2-5	CASRGGLAGAVETQYF
TRBV27	TRBJ2-2	CASSLLGDTNTGELFF
TRBV5-4	TRBJ1-2	CASSLGLRNYGYTF
TRBV6-5	TRBJ1-4	CASSTPGMEKLFF
TRBV7-9	TRBJ2-5	CASSLMGGETQYF